These 30 T cell receptor beta chains share one sample of origin, sequenced in a study of cytomegalovirus exposure and HLA in healthy donors. The table came from immunoSEQ multiplex PCR; TCRdb's copy has only in-frame clones and leaves some out. The repertoire holds 220,000 or so clones, with approximately 83% as singletons. Material: PBMCs. The origin of the receptors is a woman in her twenties or thirties in good health and CMV-seropositive.

The rearrangement uses TRBV27 and TRBJ2-7; TRBD2 aligns across 11 bases. Germline V gene data show CDR1 as MNHEY and CDR2 as SMNVEV (reference sequence). This CDR3 is 16 amino acids long. V shed 5 bases and J 4 bases; nucleotides not matched to a gene: 10. DNA for the CDR3: TGTGCCAGCAGTCTCATAGCGGGAGGGCCGAGGTACGAGCAGTACTTC. The encoded protein is CASSLIAGGPRYEQYF.

The chain combines TRBV2 with TRBJ2-5; 12 nucleotides line up with TRBD2. V gave up 9 bases and J gave up 5 bases; unmatched junction bases: 7. CDR3 size: 14 residues. Germline values: CDR1 SNHLY, CDR2 FYNNEI. The CDR3 region is CARGLAGVRETQYF. For the CDR3, the DNA is TGTGCCAGGGGACTAGCGGGTGTGAGGGAGACCCAGTACTTC. Supplemented by reference TRBV2 and TRBJ2-5, the full variable domain reads EPEVTQTPSHQVTQMGQEVILRCVPISNHLYFYWYRQILGQKVEFLVSFYNNEISEKSEIFDDQFSVERPDGSNFTLKIRSTKLEDSAMYFCARGLAGVRETQYFGPGTRLLVL.

The chain combines TRBV11-2 with TRBJ2-1; D is unresolved. This CDR3 contains 13 residues. V gave up 6 bases and J gave up 3 bases, with 9 bases separating them. CDR1 and CDR2 (germline): SGHAT, FQNNGV. CDR3: CASSHGDYNEQFF. The CDR3, as DNA: TGTGCCAGCAGTCACGGAGACTACAATGAGCAGTTCTTC.

CDR3 residues: CAWSPGQGGQPQHF. The CDR3 DNA is TGTGCCTGGAGTCCTGGACAGGGTGGTCAGCCCCAGCATTTT. The genes are TRBV30 and TRBJ1-5; 8 bases line up with TRBD1. This CDR3 contains 14 residues. Per germline, CDR1 GTSNPN and CDR2 SVGIG (reference sequence). J was trimmed by 6 bases and V by 2 bases; bases with no gene match: 6.

This CDR3 is CSVGGNNQPQHF. For the CDR3, the DNA is TGCAGCGTTGGGGGCAACAATCAGCCCCAGCATTTT. The chain uses TRBV29-1 and TRBJ1-5; D may be TRBD1 (5 bases). Germline loops: CDR1 SQVTM, CDR2 ANQGSEA. This CDR3 is 12 amino acids long. V was pared by 4 bases and J by 3 bases, with 7 bases between.

V usage is TRBV25-1 and J usage is TRBJ2-1, with 13 bases lining up with TRBD2. Trimming took 7 bases from V and 0 from J; bases not matched to a gene: 3. Germline V gene sequence: CDR1 MGHDK, CDR2 SYGVNS. The CDR3 runs to 16 residues. The CDR3 nucleotides are TGTGCCAGCAAGAGGACTAGCGGGGGCTCCTACAATGAGCAGTTCTTC. This translates into CASKRTSGGSYNEQFF.

The chain carries TRBV30 and TRBJ1-1; 9 nucleotides agree with TRBD1. CDR1 and CDR2 from the germline V gene are GTSNPN and SVGIG (reference sequence). Unmatched junction bases numbered 4, after V lost 2 bases and J lost 0 bases. This CDR3 region has 15 residues. CDR3 coding DNA: TGTGCCTGGAGTAAACAGGGGGCCATGAACACTGAAGCTTTCTTT. Amino acids: CAWSKQGAMNTEAFF.

The J gene is TRBJ1-3, the V gene TRBV29-1; D is possibly TRBD1 (5 bases). The V end was cut by 3 bases, the J end by 0 bases, with 9 bases between. Germline CDR1 reads SQVTM; CDR2 reads ANQGSEA. CDR3 length: 14 amino acids. The DNA for the CDR3 is TGCAGCGTTGAGAAGGGGTTCTCTGGAAACACCATATATTTT. Its protein product is CSVEKGFSGNTIYF.

On this clone: Other DNA sequences in this sample translate to the same CDR3. This sequence joins TRBV10-1 and TRBJ2-3; D ambiguous. The V end lost 0 bases, the J end lost 3 bases, and 1 base lay between the germline ends. The CDR3 has 12 residues. Germline V gives CDR1 WNHNN, CDR2 SYGVQD (reference sequence). The CDR3 reads CASSESTDTQYF. The CDR3 DNA reads TGCGCCAGCAGTGAGTCTACAGATACGCAGTATTTT.

The chain links TRBV11-3 to TRBJ2-1, with 13 bases lining up with TRBD2. Germline V gives CDR1 SGHNT, CDR2 YENEEA. The length of the CDR3 is 16 residues. Germline trimming cut 2 bases from V and 10 bases from J; bases unmatched to any gene: 8. CDR3 sequence: CASSLSRGLAGWEQFF. As DNA, the CDR3 is TGTGCCAGCAGCTTATCCCGGGGACTAGCGGGATGGGAGCAGTTCTTC.

The chain employs TRBV7-9 and TRBJ2-3; the D gene is possibly TRBD1 (6 bases). This CDR3 has 16 residues. The germline gives CDR1 SEHNR, CDR2 FQNEAQ (reference sequence). The ends were cut back, 4 bases at V and 2 bases at J, with 16 bases in the middle. DNA for the CDR3: TGTGCCAGCAGCTCGAAATGGGACACGACCACAGATACGCAGTATTTT. The encoded protein is CASSSKWDTTTDTQYF.

The CDR3 spells CASGLVLNLVSYGYTF. The CDR3 coding sequence is TGTGCTAGTGGTTTGGTACTTAACCTTGTAAGCTATGGCTACACCTTC. This chain uses TRBV12-5 with TRBJ1-2; D remains unclear. Trimming stripped 0 bases from V and 4 bases from J, with 15 bases between. This CDR3 has 16 residues. Germline-derived CDR1 and CDR2 are LGHNT and FRNRAP.

The chain links TRBV2 to TRBJ2-5; D not certain. CDR1 is SNHLY, CDR2 FYNNEI, per germline. The CDR3 runs to 11 residues. The V end lost 8 bases, the J end lost 5 bases, and 9 bases lay between the germline ends. The CDR3 loop is CASGTAETQYF. The DNA of the CDR3 is TGTGCCAGCGGCACAGCGGAGACCCAGTACTTC.

The chain recombines TRBV5-1 with TRBJ2-7, with TRBD2 identical over 13 bases. This CDR3 comprises 17 residues. The V and J ends lost 1 base and 6 bases, in that order; junction bases with no gene match: 10. The germline V gene has CDR1 SGHRS and CDR2 YFSETQ. CDR3 region: CASSLLLAGGPTLEQYF. The CDR3 nucleotides read TGCGCCAGCAGCTTGTTACTAGCGGGAGGGCCTACACTCGAGCAGTACTTC.

The table lists this clone with a few counts. This same CDR3 is encoded by further DNA sequences in the sample. This chain links TRBV9 with TRBJ2-7, with a possible D match to TRBD2 (6 bases). CDR3 length: 14 amino acids. Trimming took 0 bases from V and 2 from J, leaving 9 bases between them. Germline V gene sequence: CDR1 SGDLS, CDR2 YYNGEE. The CDR3 bases are TGTGCCAGCAGCGTAGGTGGGAGGCCCTACGAGCAGTACTTC. This sequence encodes CASSVGGRPYEQYF. Drawing the rest from reference TRBV9 and TRBJ2-7, the complete variable domain is DSGVTQTPKHLITATGQRVTLRCSPRSGDLSVYWYQQSLDQGLQFLIQYYNGEERAKGNILERFSAQQFPDLHSELNLSSLELGDSALYFCASSVGGRPYEQYFGPGTRLTVT.

The rearrangement joins TRBV15 to TRBJ1-3, with 7 bases aligning to TRBD1. Germline CDR1 reads LNHNV; CDR2 reads YYDKDF (reference sequence). This CDR3 spans 14 amino acids. V lost 3 bases, J lost 5 bases, and 4 bases stayed unmatched. In DNA, the CDR3 is TGTGCCACCAGCAGCGGGACAGTGAGAAACACCATATATTTT. Protein product: CATSSGTVRNTIYF. Full variable domain (remainder filled in from reference TRBV15 and TRBJ1-3): DAMVIQNPRYQVTQFGKPVTLSCSQTLNHNVMYWYQQKSSQAPKLLFHYYDKDFNNEADTPDNFQSRRPNTSFCFLDIRSPGLGDTAMYLCATSSGTVRNTIYFGEGSWLTVV.

The rearrangement links TRBV15 to TRBJ1-4, with 9 bases aligning to TRBD1. Germline CDR1 LNHNV, CDR2 YYDKDF (reference sequence). The CDR3 is 15 residues long. V lost 1 base and J lost 3; bases outside the gene matches: 0. CDR3 nucleotide sequence: TGTGCCACCAGCAGAGGACAGGGGGCTAATGAAAAACTGTTTTTT. Amino acid sequence: CATSRGQGANEKLFF.

The sample holds a few counts of this clone. The chain couples TRBV2 to TRBJ1-2; D not certain. Trimming removed 6 bases at V and 6 bases at J, with 11 bases between. The CDR3 length is 12 residues. Germline CDR1 SNHLY, CDR2 FYNNEI. This chain's CDR3 is CASSPDPDGYTF. The CDR3 DNA is TGTGCCAGCAGCCCAGACCCTGATGGCTACACCTTC. Complete variable domain (other parts from reference TRBV2 and TRBJ1-2): EPEVTQTPSHQVTQMGQEVILRCVPISNHLYFYWYRQILGQKVEFLVSFYNNEISEKSEIFDDQFSVERPDGSNFTLKIRSTKLEDSAMYFCASSPDPDGYTFGSGTRLTVV.

In this sample, this clone turned up once. The rearrangement uses TRBV5-4 and TRBJ2-7; D may match TRBD1 or TRBD2 (6 bases each). The CDR3 runs 18 residues. The V end lost 4 bases, the J end lost 3 bases, and 26 bases lay between the germline ends. The germline CDR1 and CDR2 sequences are SGHNT and YYREEE (reference sequence). The CDR3 DNA reads TGTGCCAGCAGCCGGGGGCTGGGGTCACCGACTCCCATCTACGAGCAGTACTTC. Translating it yields CASSRGLGSPTPIYEQYF.

The gene calls are TRBV7-2 and TRBJ2-7, with TRBD1 identical over 8 bases. Germline V CDR1 and CDR2: SGHTA, FQGNSA. The CDR3 consists of 15 residues. The J segment lost 2 bases and the V segment lost 4 bases, leaving 7 bases of the junction unmatched. The CDR3 here is CASSSWTGYTYEQYF. The CDR3 nucleotides read TGTGCCAGCAGCTCTTGGACAGGGTACACCTACGAGCAGTACTTC.

The chain recombines TRBV6-5 with TRBJ1-2; 8 nucleotides align to TRBD1. V shed 5 bases and J 4 bases; nucleotides not matched to a gene: 9. This CDR3 has 15 amino acids. From germline, CDR1 is MNHEY and CDR2 SVGAGI. The CDR3 loop reads CASSPSGGRLYGYTF. CDR3 bases: TGTGCCAGCAGTCCTTCAGGGGGCAGGCTCTATGGCTACACCTTC.

The rearrangement uses TRBV13 and TRBJ2-1; 14 bases align to TRBD2. The CDR3 is 17 residues long. Germline V gene data show CDR1 as PRHDT and CDR2 as FYEKMQ (reference sequence). Unmatched junction bases numbered 10, after V lost 3 bases and J lost 9 bases. The CDR3 nucleotides are TGTGCCAGCAGCTTGCGGACTAGCGGGAGGCTAGGTTTTGAGCAGTTCTTC. This encodes CASSLRTSGRLGFEQFF.

V and J are TRBV28 and TRBJ2-3, with a possible D match to TRBD1 (7 bases). Trimming left V 7 bases short and J 5 bases short, with 13 bases between. This CDR3 has 13 amino acids. CDR1 is MDHEN and CDR2 is SYDVKM in the germline V gene. The chain's CDR3 is CASTLQGGDTQYF. CDR3 in DNA: TGTGCCAGCACCCTCCAGGGGGGAGATACGCAGTATTTT.

The chain combines TRBV9 with TRBJ2-5, with no clear D. The CDR3 loop spans 13 amino acids. The germline V and J ends were trimmed by 0 bases and 2 bases, with 5 bases remaining between them. Germline CDR1 and CDR2: SGDLS and YYNGEE. The DNA for the CDR3 is TGTGCCAGCAGCGTAGGGTGGCAAGAGACCCAGTACTTC. Translating gives CASSVGWQETQYF.

Worth noting for this clone: One junction end disagrees with the germline gene, perhaps due to a read error. Other DNA variants within this sample encode the same CDR3. The V call is TRBV27, the J call TRBJ1-1; 9 positions agree with TRBD1. Germline V gene lookup returns CDR1 MNHEY and CDR2 SMNVEV (reference sequence). The CDR3 contains 15 residues. In nucleotides, the CDR3 is TGCGCCAGCAGTGCCACAGGGGGCCCTTACACTGAAGCTTTCTTT. Encoded protein: CASSATGGPYTEAFF.

Comments on this clone: Within the sample, other DNA sequences also encode this same CDR3. The V gene is TRBV18, the J gene TRBJ2-5; D call uncertain. V was clipped by 5 bases and J by 1 base, with 2 bases between them. The CDR3 loop spans 11 amino acids. Germline CDR1 KGHSH, CDR2 LQKENI. CDR3 nucleotide sequence: TGTGCCAGCTCATCCCAAGAGACCCAGTACTTC. Amino acids: CASSSQETQYF.

The rearrangement links TRBV30 to TRBJ1-1; D remains ambiguous. V lost 1 base to trimming and J lost 0 bases, with 12 bases between them. CDR3 size: 15 residues. Germline lookup yields CDR1 GTSNPN and CDR2 SVGIG (reference sequence). The CDR3 DNA sequence: TGTGCCTGGAGTGCGGCAGAGAAAATGAACACTGAAGCTTTCTTT. Its protein product is CAWSAAEKMNTEAFF.

This chain joins TRBV6-5 and TRBJ1-2; 7 positions agree with TRBD1. Germline V gene sequence: CDR1 MNHEY, CDR2 SVGAGI. Trimming cost V 5 bases and J 4 bases; bases outside gene matches: 7. The length of the CDR3 is 14 residues. The CDR3 nucleotides read TGTGCCAGCAGTAATCCGGGACAGTTCTATGGCTACACCTTC. This sequence encodes CASSNPGQFYGYTF.

The chain joins TRBV28 to TRBJ2-7, with D unclear. This CDR3 is 11 amino acids long. Trimming removed 3 bases from V and 6 bases from J, with 6 bases in between. CDR1 is MDHEN, CDR2 SYDVKM, per germline. The CDR3 region has the DNA TGTGCCAGCAGTTTGTCGGCCGAGCAGTACTTC. Translation gives CASSLSAEQYF.

V and J are TRBV4-1 and TRBJ2-1; the match to TRBD2 covers 16 bases. The trim removed 3 bases at V and 9 bases at J, leaving 14 bases unmatched. Germline V gene sequence: CDR1 MGHRA, CDR2 YSYEKL. This CDR3 region has 19 residues. The CDR3 sequence: CASSHPGLAGGPSRVEQFF. The CDR3 nucleotides are TGCGCCAGCAGCCACCCGGGACTAGCGGGAGGGCCCTCTCGGGTTGAGCAGTTCTTC.